These 16 T cell receptor beta chains came from one sample sequenced in a study of liver allograft versus peripheral blood T cells. At the level of the study: Blood and transplanted-liver T cell receptor repertoires from recipients were compared.

TCRdb re-derived calls from the reads in MiXCR, one entry per CDR3 protein. The sample includes about 3,700 distinct CDR3 sequences, about 17% of them seen just once. The source is a human patient who had a liver transplant. Some of these T cells may belong to the graft donor.

This clonotype counts as medium-sized (0.01 to 0.1%). This chain uses TRBV6-6 with TRBJ1-5, with a possible D match to TRBD1 (6 bases). This CDR3 is 13 amino acids long. Germline V gene sequence: CDR1 MNHNY, CDR2 SVGAGI (reference sequence). V lost 3 bases and J lost 7, with 10 bases in between. The CDR3 sequence is CASSYYRDQPQHF. CDR3 DNA: TGTGCCAGCAGTTATTACAGGGACCAGCCCCAGCATTTT.

By sample share, this clonotype is large. The V gene is TRBV28, the J gene TRBJ1-4; D perhaps matches TRBD1 (5 bases). Germline CDR1 MDHEN, CDR2 SYDVKM. This CDR3 has 14 amino acids. V lost 7 bases, J lost 6 bases, and 15 bases lay in between. The DNA of the CDR3 is TGTGCCAGCACCCAGGGCTTCCCCCATGAAAAACTGTTTTTT. The encoded protein is CASTQGFPHEKLFF.

This clonotype is termed medium-sized. The chain is built from TRBV6-6 and TRBJ1-1; 11 nucleotides line up with TRBD1. The V segment lost 7 bases and the J segment 1 base; nucleotides outside the gene matches: 5. The germline V gene has CDR1 MNHNY and CDR2 SVGAGI (reference sequence). This CDR3 region has 15 residues. The CDR3 DNA is TGTGCCAGCATTAAGGACAGGGGGCGGAACACTGAAGCTTTCTTT. Protein sequence: CASIKDRGRNTEAFF.

The chain combines TRBV11-2 with TRBJ1-3; the D gene is possibly TRBD1 (5 bases). The CDR3 length is 15 residues. V was trimmed by 4 bases and J by 0 bases, leaving 10 bases between them. Germline CDR1 is SGHAT and CDR2 is FQNNGV. CDR3 in DNA: TGTGCCAGCAGCTCCACAGGTTACTCTGGAAACACCATATATTTT. It specifies CASSSTGYSGNTIYF.

CDR3 coding DNA: TGTGCCAGCAGCTTGAGGACAGATGGCTACACCTTC. Translating it yields CASSLRTDGYTF. The rearrangement joins TRBV13 to TRBJ1-2; D possibly corresponds to TRBD1 (6 bases). The V gene's germline CDR1 is PRHDT and CDR2 FYEKMQ (reference sequence). CDR3 length: 12 residues. V dropped 3 bases and J dropped 6 bases, with 8 bases sitting between them.

Judged by abundance, this clonotype is medium-sized. J is TRBJ2-7 and V is TRBV24-1; TRBD1 aligns across 8 bases. J gave up 2 bases and V 4 bases, and 9 bases lay outside the gene matches. This CDR3 has 16 amino acids. CDR1 KGHDR and CDR2 SFDVKD come from the germline V gene. In DNA form, the CDR3 reads TGTGCCACCAGTGACCCAAGGGACAGGCGACCCTACGAGCAGTACTTC. It yields the protein CATSDPRDRRPYEQYF.

This clonotype showed up many times. The V and J genes are TRBV28 and TRBJ2-7, with D possibly being TRBD2 (7 bases). CDR1 is MDHEN and CDR2 is SYDVKM in the germline V gene. The CDR3 is 15 amino acids. Trimming left V 5 bases short and J 5 bases short, with 19 bases between. CDR3 region: CASSPTGGASDEQYF. The CDR3 DNA is TGTGCCAGCAGTCCCACGGGGGGCGCTTCGGACGAGCAGTACTTC.

By sample share, this clonotype is medium-sized. The chain is built from TRBV27 and TRBJ1-5; the D is unclear. There are 12 residues in the CDR3. The V gene lost 7 bases and the J gene lost 4 bases, with 8 bases spanning the gap. Germline loops: CDR1 MNHEY, CDR2 SMNVEV (reference sequence). The CDR3 protein is CASKSGNQPQHF. The DNA of the CDR3 is TGTGCCAGCAAGTCGGGGAATCAGCCCCAGCATTTT.

With respect to this clonotype: A much larger clonotype is one base distant, so this may be a read error. CDR3 protein: CASSVYRDPRNTIYF. Written as DNA, the CDR3 is TGTGCCAGCAGCGTCTACCGGGACCCCAGAAACACCATATATTTT. The chain employs TRBV9 and TRBJ1-3, with D maybe TRBD1 (5 bases). Per germline, CDR1 SGDLS and CDR2 YYNGEE. V lost 2 bases, J lost 5 bases, and 14 bases lay in between. CDR3 size: 15 residues.

This clonotype was seen a few times. V usage is TRBV7-9 and J usage is TRBJ2-5; D not certain. Trimming took 8 bases from V and 2 from J, leaving 9 bases between them. Germline V gene sequence: CDR1 SEHNR, CDR2 FQNEAQ (reference sequence). There are 12 residues in the CDR3. The CDR3 here is CASATDQETQYF. The CDR3, as DNA: TGTGCCAGCGCAACAGATCAAGAGACCCAGTACTTC.

Relative to its sample, this clonotype is medium-sized. The chain couples TRBV14 to TRBJ1-2; D gene uncertain. The CDR3 contains 14 residues. CDR1 and CDR2 (germline): SGHDN, FVKESK. Trimming pared 1 base from V and 2 bases from J, leaving 8 bases between. The CDR3 DNA follows: TGTGCCAGCAGCCAAGTGGGCGGCAACTATGGCTACACCTTC. This encodes CASSQVGGNYGYTF. The complete variable domain, with remaining parts taken from reference TRBV14 and TRBJ1-2, reads EAGVTQFPSHSVIEKGQTVTLRCDPISGHDNLYWYRRVMGKEIKFLLHFVKESKQDESGMPNNRFLAERTGGTYSTLKVQPAELEDSGVYFCASSQVGGNYGYTFGSGTRLTVV.

This clonotype rates as medium-sized. This chain uses TRBV28 with TRBJ2-7, with D perhaps TRBD1 or TRBD2 (5 bases each). The CDR3 has 12 amino acids. The germline gives CDR1 MDHEN, CDR2 SYDVKM. Trimming left V 6 bases short and J 4 bases short, with 10 bases between. CDR3 protein: CASRDEGYEQYF. As DNA, the CDR3 is TGTGCCAGCAGAGACGAGGGGTACGAGCAGTACTTC.

By proportion, this clonotype is medium-sized. The gene calls are TRBV7-9 and TRBJ1-2, with a tentative D call TRBD1 (6 bases). Trimming stripped 7 bases from V and 1 base from J, with 16 bases between. CDR1 and CDR2 (germline): SEHNR, FQNEAQ (reference sequence). This CDR3 region has 15 residues. CDR3 amino acids: CASTPGGGRNYGYTF. CDR3 sequence (DNA): TGTGCCAGCACACCCGGCGGGGGCCGTAACTATGGCTACACCTTC.

The count of this clonotype is one. A read error is possible here, since a much larger clone lies one base away. The chain combines TRBV28 with TRBJ1-4, with TRBD1 as a possible D gene (5 bases). From germline, CDR1 is MDHEN and CDR2 SYDVKM. The CDR3 totals 12 residues. The CDR3 DNA reads as TGTCCCAGCGCCCTTTGGGGGGAAAAACTGTTTTTT. This translates into CPSALWGEKLFF.

This clonotype has ten or more counts. This rearrangement joins TRBV9 to TRBJ2-7, with D unresolved. From germline, CDR1 is SGDLS and CDR2 YYNGEE. V lost 0 bases and J lost 4, with 14 bases in between. The length of the CDR3 is 15 residues. The CDR3 sequence: CASSVDVAGVYEQYF. The CDR3 DNA is TGTGCCAGCAGCGTAGACGTGGCAGGTGTATACGAGCAGTACTTC.

This clonotype was found a few times. The rearrangement joins TRBV11-2 to TRBJ2-7; 7 bases are a match to TRBD1. Germline values: CDR1 SGHAT, CDR2 FQNNGV. This CDR3 is 15 amino acids long. The trim removed 1 base at V and 0 bases at J, leaving 3 bases unmatched. The CDR3 loop is CASSLVTGSSYEQYF. CDR3 sequence (DNA): TGTGCCAGCAGCTTAGTGACAGGGAGCTCCTACGAGCAGTACTTC.